These 22 T cell receptor beta chains originate from one sample sequenced in a study of T cells in Graves' hyperthyroidism and ophthalmopathy. Amplification of TCR beta CDR3 regions used RNA as the template. During a first-round RT-PCR of the TCR CDR3, the HTBI primer set was used. Each CDR3 protein gets one entry after TCRdb re-called the multiplex PCR reads with MiXCR. The sample gives roughly 400,000 distinct CDR3 sequences, 11% to 15% of which show up once; approximately 29% is in the top ten. Sequenced input: blood. Receptors originate from a man aged 50 to 59 with Graves' ophthalmopathy.

The chain carries TRBV7-6 and TRBJ2-7; TRBD2 aligns across 14 bases. The CDR3 loop spans 17 amino acids. Germline CDR1 is SGHVS and CDR2 is FNYEAQ. J lost 6 bases, V lost 1 base, and 8 bases had no gene match. CDR3 region: CASSLGASGTSGSEQYF. The CDR3 bases are TGTGCCAGCAGCTTAGGTGCCTCCGGGACTAGCGGGAGCGAGCAGTACTTC.

This clonotype has ten or more counts. The CDR3 bases are TGTGCCAGTACCACGAGGGGGACGGCCAACCCCCCCTATGAGCAGTTCTTC. It encodes CASTTRGTANPPYEQFF. The gene calls are TRBV19 and TRBJ2-1; TRBD1 is a possible D gene (6 bases). The CDR3 runs to 17 residues. Germline CDR1 is LNHDA and CDR2 is SQIVND (reference sequence). Trimming removed 7 bases from V and 8 bases from J, with 27 bases in between.

This clonotype has a handful of counts. This chain uses TRBV5-6 with TRBJ2-7; TRBD2 matches 7 bases. Germline assignment: CDR1 SGHDT and CDR2 YYEEEE. V gave up 6 bases and J gave up 2 bases; unmatched junction bases: 5. The CDR3 contains 13 residues. In nucleotides, the CDR3 is TGTGCCAGCACGCTCAGCGGGACCTACGAGCAGTACTTC. It is translated as CASTLSGTYEQYF.

In this sample, this clonotype turned up a few times. The chain joins TRBV5-1 to TRBJ2-3; 12 positions match TRBD1. The CDR3 spans 16 residues. Looked up from germline, CDR1 is SGHRS and CDR2 is YFSETQ. The V segment lost 4 bases and the J segment 6 bases; nucleotides outside the gene matches: 9. DNA of the CDR3: TGCGCCAGCAGCACCGGGACAGGGGGCGGAAAGGATACGCAGTATTTT. Its translation is CASSTGTGGGKDTQYF.

Worth noting for this clonotype: This clone may be a read error of a much larger clone one base away. The rearrangement joins TRBV18 to TRBJ2-1; 9 nucleotides align to TRBD2. Germline loops: CDR1 KGHSH, CDR2 LQKENI. The CDR3 is made up of 16 amino acids. The V and J ends lost 2 bases and 4 bases, in that order; junction bases with no gene match: 6. The CDR3 here is CASSPGTSRIYNEQFF. The CDR3 DNA reads TGTGCCAGCTCACCAGGGACTAGCAGGATTTACAATGAGCAGTTCTTC.

This sequence joins TRBV13 and TRBJ2-7; no reliable D call. The CDR3 is 13 residues long. Trimming removed 0 bases from V and 3 bases from J, with 6 bases in between. Germline lookup yields CDR1 PRHDT and CDR2 FYEKMQ (reference sequence). The CDR3 region is CASSLGLIYEQYF. CDR3 DNA: TGTGCCAGCAGCTTAGGACTCATCTACGAGCAGTACTTC.

As to this clonotype: A much larger clone sits a single nucleotide away, making a read error possible. The V gene is TRBV5-1, the J gene TRBJ2-3; a possible D gene is TRBD1 (6 bases). Germline CDR1 SGHRS, CDR2 YFSETQ. The CDR3 extends over 14 amino acids. The CDR3: CASSLGQNADTRYF. The CDR3 DNA sequence: TGCGCCAGCAGCCTAGGACAGAACGCAGATACGCGGTATTTT.

This clonotype appeared many times. This chain joins TRBV2 and TRBJ2-1; TRBD2 is a possible D gene (6 bases). Looked up from germline, CDR1 is SNHLY and CDR2 is FYNNEI. V was shortened by 6 bases and J by 5 bases, with 14 bases between the two germline ends. CDR3 length equals 14 residues. The CDR3 spells CASSYSSVNNEQFF. The DNA for the CDR3 is TGTGCCAGCAGCTACTCTAGCGTCAACAATGAGCAGTTCTTC. Full variable domain (outside the CDR3, taken from reference TRBV2 and TRBJ2-1): EPEVTQTPSHQVTQMGQEVILRCVPISNHLYFYWYRQILGQKVEFLVSFYNNEISEKSEIFDDQFSVERPDGSNFTLKIRSTKLEDSAMYFCASSYSSVNNEQFFGPGTRLTVL.

This chain links TRBV5-1 with TRBJ2-2; 9 nucleotides agree with TRBD1. The CDR3 is 15 residues long. From germline, CDR1 is SGHRS and CDR2 YFSETQ. With V trimmed by 3 bases and J by 0 bases, 0 bases remained unmatched. In nucleotides, the CDR3 is TGCGCCAGCAGCTGGACAGGGGCGAACACCGGGGAGCTGTTTTTT. Residues: CASSWTGANTGELFF.

This clonotype has a count of ten or more. The chain has TRBV20-1 and TRBJ2-7; TRBD2 matches 13 bases. V shed 6 bases and J 2 bases; nucleotides not matched to a gene: 7. The CDR3 is 15 residues long. Germline V gene sequence: CDR1 DFQATT, CDR2 SNEGSKA (reference sequence). The CDR3 DNA reads TGCAGTGCCGGGGGGACTAGCGGGAACCCCTACGAGCAGTACTTC. It specifies CSAGGTSGNPYEQYF.

There are many counts of this clonotype. This rearrangement joins TRBV3-1 to TRBJ1-1, with D maybe TRBD1 (6 bases). The CDR3 extends over 13 amino acids. Germline V lookup: CDR1 LGHDT, CDR2 YNNKEL (reference sequence). V shed 4 bases and J shed 7 bases, with 13 bases lying between them. In nucleotides, the CDR3 is TGTGCCAGCAGCCTAACAGGGACGGGTGAAGCTTTCTTT. Translation gives CASSLTGTGEAFF.

This clonotype was counted only a few times. The J gene is TRBJ2-3, the V gene TRBV10-3; 7 bases are shared with TRBD2. The V gene's germline CDR1 is ENHRY and CDR2 SYGVKD. The CDR3 loop spans 16 amino acids. The junction had 10 bases not matched to a gene; V was cut back by 3 bases and J by 4 bases. The CDR3 DNA sequence: TGTGCCATCAGTGAAGGCCGGACTAGATCCGCAGATACGCAGTATTTT. Translating it yields CAISEGRTRSADTQYF.

There are many counts of this clonotype. This chain joins TRBV30 and TRBJ2-2, with 7 bases that match TRBD2. After removal of 1 base from V and 0 bases from J, the junction contained 2 bases not matched to a gene. The germline V gene has CDR1 GTSNPN and CDR2 SVGIG (reference sequence). This CDR3 has 15 residues. The CDR3 region is CAWSGGSANTGELFF. For the CDR3, the DNA is TGTGCCTGGAGTGGCGGGAGCGCGAACACCGGGGAGCTGTTTTTT.

This clonotype appeared many times. The chain is built from TRBV24-1 and TRBJ2-1; 11 bases map to TRBD2. Losses at the gene ends were 4 bases for V and 3 bases for J; bases not matched to a gene: 7. The CDR3 runs to 17 residues. From germline, CDR1 is KGHDR and CDR2 SFDVKD. The CDR3: CATSERLAGSRYNEQFF. Written as DNA, the CDR3 is TGTGCCACCAGTGAACGACTAGCGGGATCGCGCTACAATGAGCAGTTCTTC.

This clonotype was picked up many times. The J gene is TRBJ1-2, the V gene TRBV30, with D possibly being TRBD1 (6 bases). This CDR3 has 13 residues. V was cut by 2 bases and J by 8 bases, with 15 bases left in between. Germline V CDR1 and CDR2: GTSNPN, SVGIG (reference sequence). DNA of the CDR3: TGTGCCTGGAGTAGGAGCGGGGGCGGAGGCTACACCTTC. Protein: CAWSRSGGGGYTF.

This clonotype has ten or more counts. J is TRBJ2-4 and V is TRBV3-1; tentative D call: TRBD1 (6 bases). V was clipped by 1 base and J by 8 bases, with 15 bases between them. Germline-derived CDR1 and CDR2 are LGHDT and YNNKEL (reference sequence). The CDR3 loop spans 15 amino acids. The CDR3 is CASSQVEQGSDIQYF. For the CDR3, the DNA is TGTGCCAGCAGCCAAGTGGAACAGGGTTCGGACATTCAGTACTTC.

The chain combines TRBV24-1 with TRBJ2-1, with a possible D match to TRBD2 (7 bases). Germline values: CDR1 KGHDR, CDR2 SFDVKD. This CDR3 contains 13 residues. The V end lost 2 bases, the J end lost 8 bases, and 9 bases lay between the germline ends. The CDR3 region has the DNA TGTGCCACCAGTGATTGGGGGGGGCATGAGCAGTTCTTC. It specifies CATSDWGGHEQFF.

Concerning this clonotype: A much larger clone lies a single base off, so this may be a read error. The V call is TRBV28, the J call TRBJ2-5; 10 bases match TRBD2. The CDR3 runs 15 residues. In germline, CDR1 is MDHEN, CDR2 SYDVKM. V shed 7 bases, J shed 9 bases, and the junction held 14 bases outside the gene matches. CDR3 nucleotides: TGTGCCAGCACCTCGGGACTAGCGAGAGTTCGGGCCCAGTACTTC. The encoded protein is CASTSGLARVRAQYF.

This clonotype was observed a handful of times. V usage is TRBV28 and J usage is TRBJ1-2, with D possibly matching TRBD1 (5 bases). CDR3 size: 13 residues. Germline V lookup: CDR1 MDHEN, CDR2 SYDVKM. The V gene lost 5 bases and the J gene lost 10 bases, with 17 bases spanning the gap. Written as DNA, the CDR3 is TGTGCCAGCAGTGACCCCCGGCGAGGGGTCTACACCTTC. Amino acid sequence: CASSDPRRGVYTF.

There are many counts of this clonotype. The V call is TRBV7-3, the J call TRBJ2-1; D not certain. The length of the CDR3 is 12 residues. V was shortened by 3 bases and J by 6 bases, with 6 bases between the two germline ends. CDR1 is SGHTA, CDR2 FQGTGA, per germline. The CDR3 sequence: CASSFSPNEQFF. The CDR3 DNA reads TGTGCCAGCAGCTTCAGTCCCAATGAGCAGTTCTTC.

The chain is built from TRBV7-2 and TRBJ2-4, with D maybe TRBD2 (6 bases). Trimming shortened V by 5 bases and J by 9 bases, and 14 bases separated the two germline ends. Germline V gene sequence: CDR1 SGHTA, CDR2 FQGNSA. The CDR3 is 13 amino acids. CDR3 sequence reads: CASSIRGKGIQYF. The CDR3 DNA is TGTGCCAGCAGCATACGGGGGAAGGGCATTCAGTACTTC.

This clonotype was observed at least ten times. The genes are TRBV20-1 and TRBJ1-2; perhaps TRBD1 as D (5 bases). Trimming stripped 0 bases from V and 2 bases from J, with 16 bases between. Germline V gives CDR1 DFQATT, CDR2 SNEGSKA (reference sequence). This CDR3 is built from 16 residues. This CDR3 is CSARDGAGLENYGYTF. For the CDR3, the DNA is TGCAGTGCTAGAGATGGGGCAGGGCTCGAGAACTATGGCTACACCTTC.